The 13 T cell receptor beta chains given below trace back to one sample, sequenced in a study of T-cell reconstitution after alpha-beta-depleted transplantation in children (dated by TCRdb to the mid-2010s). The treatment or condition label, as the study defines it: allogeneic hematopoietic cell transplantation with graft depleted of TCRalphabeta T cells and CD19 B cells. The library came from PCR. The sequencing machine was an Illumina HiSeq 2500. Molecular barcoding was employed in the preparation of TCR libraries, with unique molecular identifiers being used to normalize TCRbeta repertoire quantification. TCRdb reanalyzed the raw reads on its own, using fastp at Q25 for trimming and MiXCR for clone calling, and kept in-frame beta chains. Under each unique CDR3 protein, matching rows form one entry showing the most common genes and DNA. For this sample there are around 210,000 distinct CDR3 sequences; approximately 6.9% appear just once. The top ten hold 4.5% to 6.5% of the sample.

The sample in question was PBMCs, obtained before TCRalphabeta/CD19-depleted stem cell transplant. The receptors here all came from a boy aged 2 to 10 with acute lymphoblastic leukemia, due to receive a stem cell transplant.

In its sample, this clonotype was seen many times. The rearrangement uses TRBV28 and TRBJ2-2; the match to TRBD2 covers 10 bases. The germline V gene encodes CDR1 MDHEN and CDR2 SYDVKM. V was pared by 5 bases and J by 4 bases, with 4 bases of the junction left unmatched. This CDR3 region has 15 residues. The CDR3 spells CASSVRLAGTGELFF. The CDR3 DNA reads TGTGCCAGCAGTGTCCGACTAGCGGGCACCGGGGAGCTGTTTTTT.

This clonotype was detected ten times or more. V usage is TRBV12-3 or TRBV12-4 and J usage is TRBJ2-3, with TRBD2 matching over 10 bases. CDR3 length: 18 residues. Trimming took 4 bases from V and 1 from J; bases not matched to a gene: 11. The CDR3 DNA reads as TGTGCCAGCAGTTCCACTCCGTTTCTAGCGGGGGGCACAGATACGCAGTATTTT. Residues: CASSSTPFLAGGTDTQYF.

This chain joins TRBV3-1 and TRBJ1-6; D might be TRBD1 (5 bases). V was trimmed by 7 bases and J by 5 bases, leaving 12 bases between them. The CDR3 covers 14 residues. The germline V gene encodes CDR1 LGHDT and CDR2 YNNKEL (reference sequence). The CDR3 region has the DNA TGTGCCAGCACCTCAGGGCAGAATAATTCACCCCTCCACTTT. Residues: CASTSGQNNSPLHF.

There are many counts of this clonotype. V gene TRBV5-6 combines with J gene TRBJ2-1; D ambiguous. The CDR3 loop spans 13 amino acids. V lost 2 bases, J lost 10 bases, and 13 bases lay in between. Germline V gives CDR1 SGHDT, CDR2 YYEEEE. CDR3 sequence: CASSFGVQLEQFF. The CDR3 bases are TGTGCCAGCAGCTTCGGCGTCCAGTTGGAGCAGTTCTTC.

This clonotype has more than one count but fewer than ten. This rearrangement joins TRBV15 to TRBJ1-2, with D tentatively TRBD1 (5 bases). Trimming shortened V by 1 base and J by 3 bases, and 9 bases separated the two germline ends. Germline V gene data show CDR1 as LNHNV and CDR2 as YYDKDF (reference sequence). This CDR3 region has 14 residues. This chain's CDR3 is CATSRGGEHYGYTF. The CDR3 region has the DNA TGTGCCACCAGCAGAGGAGGGGAGCACTATGGCTACACCTTC.

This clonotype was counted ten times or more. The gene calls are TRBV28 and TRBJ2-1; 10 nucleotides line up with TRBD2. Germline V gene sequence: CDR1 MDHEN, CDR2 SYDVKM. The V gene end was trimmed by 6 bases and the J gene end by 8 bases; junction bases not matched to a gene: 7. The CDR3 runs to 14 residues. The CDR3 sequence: CASRPGLAFHEQFF. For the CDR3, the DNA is TGTGCCAGCAGGCCGGGACTAGCGTTTCATGAGCAGTTCTTC.

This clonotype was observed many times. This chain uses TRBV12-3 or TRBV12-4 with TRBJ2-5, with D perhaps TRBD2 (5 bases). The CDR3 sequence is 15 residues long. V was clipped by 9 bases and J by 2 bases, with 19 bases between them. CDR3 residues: CASTEVNLAQETQYF. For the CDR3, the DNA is TGTGCCAGTACTGAAGTCAACCTAGCTCAAGAGACCCAGTACTTC.

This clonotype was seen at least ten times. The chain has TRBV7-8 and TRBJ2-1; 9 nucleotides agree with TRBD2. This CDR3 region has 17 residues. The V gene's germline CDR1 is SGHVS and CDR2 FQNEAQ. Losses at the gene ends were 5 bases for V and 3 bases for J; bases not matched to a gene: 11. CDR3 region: CASSARSLAGFYNEQFF. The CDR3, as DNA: TGTGCCAGCAGCGCGAGATCTCTAGCGGGGTTCTACAATGAGCAGTTCTTC.

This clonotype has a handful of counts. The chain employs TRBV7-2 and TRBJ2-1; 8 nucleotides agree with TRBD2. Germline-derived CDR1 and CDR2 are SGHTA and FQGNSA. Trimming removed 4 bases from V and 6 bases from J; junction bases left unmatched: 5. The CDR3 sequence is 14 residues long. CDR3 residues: CASSSGGVFNEQFF. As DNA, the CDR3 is TGTGCCAGCAGCTCGGGGGGGGTCTTCAATGAGCAGTTCTTC.

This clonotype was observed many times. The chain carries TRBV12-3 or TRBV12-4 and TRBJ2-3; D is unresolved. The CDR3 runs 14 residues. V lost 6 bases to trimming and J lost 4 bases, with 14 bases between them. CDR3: CASRRENGPDTQYF. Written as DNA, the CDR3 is TGTGCCAGCAGACGCGAGAACGGCCCAGATACGCAGTATTTT.

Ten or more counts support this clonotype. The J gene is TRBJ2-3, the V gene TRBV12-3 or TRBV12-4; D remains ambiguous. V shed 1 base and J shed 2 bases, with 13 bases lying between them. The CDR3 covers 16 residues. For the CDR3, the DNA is TGTGCCAGCAGTTTAGGGTCTGGCGGACCCACAGATACGCAGTATTTT. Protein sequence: CASSLGSGGPTDTQYF.

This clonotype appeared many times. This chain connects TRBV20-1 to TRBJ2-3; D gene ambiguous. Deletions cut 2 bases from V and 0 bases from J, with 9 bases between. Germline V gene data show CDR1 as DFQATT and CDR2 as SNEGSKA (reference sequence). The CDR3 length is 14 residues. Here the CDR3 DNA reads TGCAGTGCTAGACCAATATCTAGCACAGATACGCAGTATTTT. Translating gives CSARPISSTDTQYF.

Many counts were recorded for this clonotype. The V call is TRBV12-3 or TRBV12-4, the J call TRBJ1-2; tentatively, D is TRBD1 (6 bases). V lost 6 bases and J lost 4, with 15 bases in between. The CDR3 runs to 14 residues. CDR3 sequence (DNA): TGTGCCAGCAGACCTGAGGGGGGCGTCTATGGCTACACCTTC. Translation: CASRPEGGVYGYTF.